This T cell receptor beta chain is drawn from a study of blood T cell repertoires in COVID-19. Only in-frame clones appear in the TCRdb table, and some are missing; sequencing was by immunoSEQ multiplex PCR. The data hold about 220,000 clones, with about four fifths observed a single time. The sequence was obtained from a woman aged 55-70 years with acute or convalescent COVID-19. The sample comprised peripheral blood.

The CDR3 coding sequence is TGTGCCTGGAGTGTGAACAGAAACACTGAAGCTTTCTTT. Amino acid sequence: CAWSVNRNTEAFF. The chain links TRBV30 to TRBJ1-1, with unresolved D. In germline, CDR1 is GTSNPN, CDR2 SVGIG (reference sequence). V was cut by 0 bases and J by 2 bases, with 7 bases left in between. The CDR3 totals 13 residues.